The entry below gives a single T cell receptor (beta chain) sequence along with its context. The antigen is not known. This sample is drawn from a study of blood T cells in healthy people across ages. General study points: Long-lived donors exceeded aged donors in naive CD4+ cells and diversity. Investigators viewed diversity estimates from one million T cells as underestimates, the study reported.

The V gene's germline CDR1 is DFQATT and CDR2 SNEGSKA (reference sequence). V lost 0 bases, J lost 0 bases, and 11 bases lay in between. The CDR3 runs to 15 residues. The second PCR ran about 7 to 12 cycles with a sample-barcoded 5' primer and J-beta primers. A single record per CDR3 protein comes from TCRdb applying MiXCR to the 5' RACE reads. The profile shows about 930,000 distinct CDR3 sequences, under 35% of them singletons. These data are also associated with another study on T cells of mothers and their children.

The sequencing input was blood. The receptor's source is a woman in her thirties or forties in good health. The V gene is TRBV20-1, the J gene TRBJ1-1; D possibly corresponds to TRBD1 (5 bases). The CDR3 nucleotides read TGCAGTGCTAGAGATGGGGGGATTATGAACACTGAAGCTTTCTTT. Residues: CSARDGGIMNTEAFF.